This TCR beta chain was documented in a study of T cells in Graves' hyperthyroidism and ophthalmopathy. Notes on the study in general: For ophthalmopathy, model prediction preceded onset by a median roughly 6.3 months.

Clinical symptoms, serum thyroxine, TRAb, thyroid ultrasound and orbital computed tomography established diagnosis. RNA transcripts were the template for amplifying TCR beta CDR3 regions. First-round RT-PCR targeting the TCR CDR3 was performed with the HTBI primer set. MiXCR, run by TCRdb on the multiplex PCR reads, gives a single entry per CDR3 protein. The sample yields 750,000 to 950,000 distinct CDR3 sequences, 38% seen once. As for this clonotype: Antigen unknown.

V was clipped by 4 bases and J by 7 bases; unmatched bases: 10. The length of the CDR3 is 16 residues. Germline assignment: CDR1 SGHRS and CDR2 YFSETQ. Sequenced: blood. V gene TRBV5-1 combines with J gene TRBJ1-6, with 8 positions matching TRBD1. This receptor was taken from a man aged 18-30 years with Graves' hyperthyroidism. The CDR3 DNA reads TGCGCCAGCAGCCCGGCCGGGACAGGCCTAAATTCACCCCTCCACTTT. Amino acid sequence: CASSPAGTGLNSPLHF.